This section outlines one T cell receptor beta chain sequence together with its context. It lacks a known antigen. A much larger clone sits a single nucleotide away, making a read error possible. TCR beta CDR3 regions were amplified from RNA transcripts for repertoire sequencing. HTBI primers and the Qiagen OneStep RT-PCR kit were used in a first-round RT-PCR, which was followed by a second-round multiplex PCR, size selection and purification. Libraries were sequenced paired-end with 100 bp reads on an Illumina HiSeq2000. The published analysis was carried out like this. SOAPnuke was used for read processing, and reads with adapters, uncalled bases, a mean Phred below 15, or no exact constant-primer or identifier match were discarded. COPE v1.2.5 was used to merge the high-quality paired reads. Clonotypes were defined as unique nucleotide sequences and were aligned to IMGT TRB V, D and J references using MiTCR v1.1. Analysis was restricted to V-J combinations with a frequency above 0.0001, which covered roughly 99% of repertoires. A TCR clonal expansion and chaos score per V-J combination was defined as the ratio of F50 clonal expansion to chaos observed in the TCRdist matrix. Welch's t-statistics and random forest were used to reduce the features to some 13 V-J combinations, which were then used as input to a naive Bayes classifier. Thyroid-blood repertoire similarity was quantified with the Morisita-Horn index. The public reads were reprocessed in TCRdb via fastp at Q25 and MiXCR, keeping in-frame beta chains. CDR3 protein sequences are deduplicated, and each keeps its most common genes and DNA. Clone size and V and J calls follow TCRdb, not the original study. This sample gives some 1.1 million distinct CDR3 sequences in total; around a third of them show up just once. The ten largest clones take up 11% of the sample.

The data originate from a study of Graves' ophthalmopathy and Graves' hyperthyroidism (dated by TCRdb to between 2018 and 2020). Context from the whole study: Hyperthyroidism was considered stable if no progression to ophthalmopathy occurred within 18 months of follow-up. The study used signatures of the TCR beta repertoire to tell Graves' ophthalmopathy apart from Graves' hyperthyroidism and to predict which patients would progress to ophthalmopathy. In total, 135 blood samples were TCR-sequenced: approximately 42 ophthalmopathy, some 75 hyperthyroidism and approximately 17 hyperthyroidism-to-ophthalmopathy patients. To explore V-J signatures distinguishing ophthalmopathy from hyperthyroidism, a discovery set of around 100 patients (fewer than 45 ophthalmopathy, over 55 stable hyperthyroidism) was enrolled. An independent validation cohort comprised 18 hyperthyroidism patients and some 16 patients who later progressed from hyperthyroidism to ophthalmopathy. In about six hyperthyroidism patients, T-cell repertoires of thyroid tissue and blood were compared. Following sampling, methimazole starting at 30 mg daily was administered to hyperthyroidism patients, and high-dose intravenous methylprednisolone was administered to ophthalmopathy patients.

CDR1 ENHRY and CDR2 SYGVKD were looked up in the germline V gene. Counted from cysteine to phenylalanine, this CDR3 has 13 amino acids. Left in the record is the CDR3 DNA by itself, 39 bases read in frame from the first base. Hyperthyroidism patients were newly diagnosed, were aged 18 to 65 years, and had a disease duration under 2 months. Patients with other autoimmune diseases, uncontrolled infections, pregnancy or lactation were excluded. Diagnosis was based on clinical symptoms, serum thyroxine, TRAb, thyroid ultrasound and orbital computed tomography. Total RNA was extracted using Trizol reagent, and RNA quality was checked on an Agilent 2100 Bioanalyzer. Overall study results and their limits: In validation, the model predicted ophthalmopathy progression with nearly 71% sensitivity and 72.22% specificity; more than ten predicted patients were CT-confirmed with GO in a median of approximately 6.5 months. Most expanded thyroid clonotypes with frequency above 0.001 were also detected in blood, suggesting blood repertoires may reflect the thyroid immune response. The 13-signature model separated ophthalmopathy from stable hyperthyroidism with 85% to 90% sensitivity and around 81% specificity in cross-validation, and 80%/75% in the test set. No statistical method was used to set the sample size in advance, and the investigators knew which group each participant was assigned to.

The sequencing sample was made of peripheral blood or thyroid tissue (not recorded which). This clonotype originated in an adult man with Graves' hyperthyroidism. Recombination linked TRBV10-3 to TRBJ1-1; 12 bases in the middle match TRBD1. The bases are TGTGCCATCAGTGAAGGGACAGGGGGCCTACGGTGCTTT. Its protein reads: CAISEGTGGLRCF.